Listed here are 26 T cell receptor beta chains from one sample, sequenced in a study of Graves' ophthalmopathy and Graves' hyperthyroidism. Researchers took RNA transcripts and amplified TCR beta CDR3 regions from them. HTBI primers primed a first-round RT-PCR, and a second-round multiplex PCR followed. TCRdb ran MiXCR on the multiplex PCR reads and lists one entry per CDR3 protein. The sample records 650,000 to 900,000 distinct CDR3 sequences, approximately 40% being singletons. Sequencing used peripheral blood. The receptors were gathered from an adult man with Graves' ophthalmopathy.

V and J are TRBV20-1 and TRBJ1-1; D gene uncertain. This CDR3 is built from 14 residues. From germline, CDR1 is DFQATT and CDR2 SNEGSKA (reference sequence). V lost 6 bases to trimming and J lost 2 bases, with 16 bases between them. The CDR3 nucleotides read TGCAGTGCAAGCTCCGAGGAGGGAAACACTGAAGCTTTCTTT. Translated: CSASSEEGNTEAFF.

This clonotype was seen a few times. This chain uses TRBV9 with TRBJ2-2; 10 nucleotides line up with TRBD2. The CDR3 covers 15 residues. CDR1 is SGDLS, CDR2 YYNGEE, per germline. V was pared by 5 bases and J by 4 bases, with 5 bases of the junction left unmatched. The CDR3 here is CASRPGLASTGELFF. The CDR3 DNA reads TGTGCCAGCAGGCCGGGACTAGCGAGCACCGGGGAGCTGTTTTTT.

This clonotype has a count of ten or more. The rearrangement links TRBV7-9 to TRBJ2-7; D ambiguous. V was cut by 1 base and J by 2 bases, with 9 bases left in between. In germline, CDR1 is SEHNR, CDR2 FQNEAQ (reference sequence). CDR3 size: 14 residues. The CDR3 sequence: CASSLEYSTYEQYF. The CDR3 bases are TGTGCCAGCAGCTTAGAGTACAGCACCTACGAGCAGTACTTC.

J is TRBJ2-2 and V is TRBV7-9; TRBD1 matches 9 bases. Losses at the gene ends were 8 bases for V and 4 bases for J; bases not matched to a gene: 11. CDR1 and CDR2 from the germline V gene are SEHNR and FQNEAQ (reference sequence). This CDR3 has 16 residues. DNA of the CDR3: TGTGCCAGCGGCACCCGGACAGGGGCCGGCACCGGGGAGCTGTTTTTT. Translation: CASGTRTGAGTGELFF.

V usage is TRBV10-2 and J usage is TRBJ2-7; the D call may be TRBD1 or TRBD2 (5 bases each). This CDR3 is built from 17 residues. CDR1 is WSHSY and CDR2 is SAAADI in the germline V gene. Deletions cut 6 bases from V and 0 bases from J, with 21 bases between. The DNA for the CDR3 is TGCGCCAGCAGCACCAGCTCCTCAACAGGACTCTCCTACGAGCAGTACTTC. This encodes CASSTSSSTGLSYEQYF.

This clonotype appeared a single time. This may be a read error, as it is one base from a much larger clone. The rearrangement uses TRBV24-1 and TRBJ2-5; possibly TRBD1 for D (7 bases). Trimming pared 4 bases from V and 5 bases from J, leaving 13 bases between. The CDR3 has 14 residues. In germline, CDR1 is KGHDR, CDR2 SFDVKD. CDR3 protein: CATSDQGGFETQYF. In DNA form, the CDR3 reads TGTGCCACCAGTGACCAGGGGGGTTTTGAGACCCAGTACTTC.

The genes are TRBV19 and TRBJ1-3; possibly TRBD1 for D (6 bases). Germline V gives CDR1 LNHDA, CDR2 SQIVND (reference sequence). The CDR3 is 12 amino acids. The ends were cut back, 8 bases at V and 7 bases at J, with 12 bases in the middle. The DNA of the CDR3 is TGTGCCAGTCGACAGGAGGGGAACACCATATATTTT. Its translation is CASRQEGNTIYF. Using reference TRBV19 and TRBJ1-3 for the parts outside the CDR3, the full variable domain is DGGITQSPKYLFRKEGQNVTLSCEQNLNHDAMYWYRQDPGQGLRLIYYSQIVNDFQKGDIAEGYSVSREKKESFPLTVTSAQKNPTAFYLCASRQEGNTIYFGEGSWLTVV.

Comment on this clonotype: Sequence at one end of the junction differs from germline and may be a read error. J is TRBJ1-1 and V is TRBV7-9; 11 nucleotides line up with TRBD1. Germline V gene lookup returns CDR1 SEHNR and CDR2 FQNEAQ (reference sequence). This CDR3 is 14 amino acids long. The CDR3 region is CASSPGTGGIEAFF. DNA for the CDR3: TGCGCCAGCAGCCCCGGGACAGGGGGGATTGAAGCTTTCTTT.

This clonotype has a count of ten or more. The chain employs TRBV29-1 and TRBJ1-2; D possibly corresponds to TRBD1 (5 bases). The CDR3 is 13 amino acids. The V gene's germline CDR1 is SQVTM and CDR2 ANQGSEA. Trimming took off 4 bases at V and 0 bases at J, with 9 bases between the two ends. This chain's CDR3 is CSVGTTANYGYTF. The CDR3 coding sequence is TGCAGCGTTGGGACAACGGCTAACTATGGCTACACCTTC.

This chain uses TRBV20-1 with TRBJ2-2; maybe TRBD1 (6 bases). Trimming took 5 bases from V and 1 from J, leaving 14 bases between them. This CDR3 spans 15 amino acids. Germline loops: CDR1 DFQATT, CDR2 SNEGSKA (reference sequence). The CDR3 bases are TGCAGTGCTGTTTCAGGGGCCCAGAACACCGGGGAGCTGTTTTTT. Translation: CSAVSGAQNTGELFF.

The rearrangement links TRBV7-9 to TRBJ2-2, with TRBD2 matching 7 bases. V lost 2 bases to trimming and J lost 5 bases; unmatched junction nucleotides: 11. The CDR3 totals 17 residues. Germline CDR1 SEHNR, CDR2 FQNEAQ (reference sequence). CDR3 DNA: TGTGCCAGCAGCTTATCTCCAGGCGGGAGAGGAACCGGGGAGCTGTTTTTT. Translated, it gives CASSLSPGGRGTGELFF.

V usage is TRBV29-1 and J usage is TRBJ1-1; 10 bases map to TRBD1. The CDR3 runs to 11 residues. Trimming took 4 bases from V and 11 from J; bases not matched to a gene: 4. Germline V gene data show CDR1 as SQVTM and CDR2 as ANQGSEA. The CDR3 region has the DNA TGCAGCGTTGGCGGACAGGGGGACGCTTTCTTT. Amino acid sequence: CSVGGQGDAFF.

This clonotype occurred many times. The chain combines TRBV11-3 with TRBJ1-1; D gene unclear. CDR3 size: 14 residues. V lost 3 bases and J lost 0, with 8 bases in between. Germline CDR1 SGHNT, CDR2 YENEEA. CDR3 coding DNA: TGTGCCAGCAGCTTTTCGACGGTGAACACTGAAGCTTTCTTT. This codes for CASSFSTVNTEAFF.

This clonotype was seen ten or more times. The V and J genes are TRBV15 and TRBJ1-2; a possible D gene is TRBD1 (6 bases). The germline V gene encodes CDR1 LNHNV and CDR2 YYDKDF (reference sequence). The CDR3 totals 14 residues. V lost 3 bases, J lost 3 bases, and 11 bases lay in between. As DNA, the CDR3 is TGTGCCACCAGCAGGAGGGGGGGGGACTATGGCTACACCTTC. This encodes CATSRRGGDYGYTF.

This clonotype was recorded many times. This chain connects TRBV20-1 to TRBJ2-5, with D tentatively TRBD1 (5 bases). This CDR3 has 15 amino acids. The germline V gene has CDR1 DFQATT and CDR2 SNEGSKA (reference sequence). V lost 0 bases to trimming and J lost 4 bases, with 15 bases between them. CDR3 sequence (DNA): TGCAGTGCTAGAGATATCGCAGCAGGGCCAGAGACCCAGTACTTC. Translation gives CSARDIAAGPETQYF.

The rearrangement joins TRBV20-1 to TRBJ1-4; TRBD1 might be the D (5 bases). Germline V lookup: CDR1 DFQATT, CDR2 SNEGSKA (reference sequence). V was cut by 6 bases and J by 7 bases, with 15 bases left in between. There are 13 residues in the CDR3. This CDR3 reads CSAQKGGAEKLFF. CDR3 nucleotides: TGCAGTGCCCAAAAAGGCGGGGCTGAAAAACTGTTTTTT.

This clonotype was recorded only once. The V call is TRBV15, the J call TRBJ1-2, with D possibly TRBD1 on 6 matching bases. CDR1 LNHNV and CDR2 YYDKDF come from the germline V gene (reference sequence). This CDR3 has 15 residues. Trimming stripped 3 bases from V and 8 bases from J, with 19 bases between. CDR3 DNA: TGTGCCACCAGCAGTGACCGGGCTGGGCAGGGGGGCTACACCTTC. Translating it yields CATSSDRAGQGGYTF.

The chain combines TRBV2 with TRBJ1-1; D possibly corresponds to TRBD1 (5 bases). The length of the CDR3 is 15 residues. Trimming left V 4 bases short and J 0 bases short, with 12 bases between. Looked up from germline, CDR1 is SNHLY and CDR2 is FYNNEI. DNA of the CDR3: TGTGCCAGCAGTGCTCGAAGACAGATGAACACTGAAGCTTTCTTT. Translated, it gives CASSARRQMNTEAFF.

The chain joins TRBV7-7 to TRBJ2-2, with D perhaps TRBD2 (6 bases). Per the germline V gene, CDR1 is SSHAT and CDR2 is FNYEAQ (reference sequence). This CDR3 contains 13 residues. The CDR3, as DNA: TGTGCTAGCGGTCCTTTAGAGACCGGGGAGCTGTTTTTT. Translating it yields CASGPLETGELFF. Drawing the rest from reference TRBV7-7 and TRBJ2-2, the complete variable domain is GAGVSQSPRYKVTKRGQDVTLRCDPISSHATLYWYQQALGQGPEFLTYFNYEAQPDKSGLPSDRFSAERPEGSISTLTIQRTEQRDSAMYRCASGPLETGELFFGEGSRLTVL.

This sequence joins TRBV2 and TRBJ1-3; D is undetermined. The CDR3 is 13 amino acids. V was shortened by 7 bases and J by 0 bases, with 7 bases between the two germline ends. Germline V gene sequence: CDR1 SNHLY, CDR2 FYNNEI. CDR3 loop: CASIPDSGNTIYF. CDR3 coding DNA: TGTGCCAGCATTCCGGACTCTGGAAACACCATATATTTT.

This clonotype was observed a handful of times. The CDR3 coding sequence is TGCAGTGCTGCGAAATGGACTAGCGTAGACGAGCAGTACTTC. This codes for CSAAKWTSVDEQYF. The J gene is TRBJ2-7, the V gene TRBV20-1, with 9 bases matching TRBD2. The CDR3 spans 14 residues. Trimming at V came to 5 bases and at J to 5 bases, leaving 10 bases not matched to a gene. Looked up from germline, CDR1 is DFQATT and CDR2 is SNEGSKA (reference sequence).

This clonotype has a handful of counts. The chain joins TRBV20-1 to TRBJ1-6; no reliable D call. The V end was cut by 3 bases, the J end by 6 bases, with 12 bases between. Germline CDR1 is DFQATT and CDR2 is SNEGSKA (reference sequence). CDR3 length equals 14 residues. CDR3 region: CSASGQEINSPLHF. The CDR3 DNA reads TGCAGTGCTAGTGGTCAGGAAATTAATTCACCCCTCCACTTT.

This clonotype was observed a few times. Its ends do not fully match the called genes, so a read error is possible. The rearrangement links TRBV14 to TRBJ2-7; TRBD1 aligns across 7 bases. The V gene's germline CDR1 is SGHDN and CDR2 FVKESK. The CDR3 loop spans 15 amino acids. As DNA, the CDR3 is TGCGCCAGCAGCCCGTACCCGACAGGGTCCTACGAGCAGTACTTC. This encodes CASSPYPTGSYEQYF.

At least ten counts were recorded for this clonotype. The chain recombines TRBV10-3 with TRBJ1-1; D may be TRBD1 (6 bases). This CDR3 contains 12 residues. The ends were cut back, 10 bases at V and 0 bases at J, with 9 bases in the middle. Germline V lookup: CDR1 ENHRY, CDR2 SYGVKD. CDR3 region: CATGQLNTEAFF. CDR3 bases: TGTGCCACCGGACAGCTGAACACTGAAGCTTTCTTT.

This clonotype was seen at least ten times. The chain recombines TRBV12-3 or TRBV12-4 with TRBJ1-5; D gene uncertain. V was trimmed by 3 bases and J by 5 bases, leaving 2 bases between them. The CDR3 sequence is 11 residues long. The CDR3 coding sequence is TGTGCCAGCAGTTTTGATCAGCCCCAGCATTTT. The encoded protein is CASSFDQPQHF.

In its sample, this clonotype was seen a few times. CDR3 DNA: TGTGCCAGCAGCGGACGGACAGGGGGCTTTGAAGCTTTCTTT. It translates to CASSGRTGGFEAFF. The gene calls are TRBV2 and TRBJ1-1, with TRBD1 matching 11 bases. V gave up 6 bases and J gave up 7 bases; unmatched junction bases: 7. CDR1 and CDR2 (germline): SNHLY, FYNNEI. This CDR3 has 14 amino acids.